The T cell receptor beta chain under discussion was sequenced for a study of beta chain features in type 1 diabetes. Study results and limitations: Using cDNA template may skew counts toward highly expressing activated cells.

Between the trimmed V and J ends, which lost 3 bases and 5 bases, there was a span of 19 bases. In germline, CDR1 is KGHSH, CDR2 LQKENI. The CDR3 length is 16 residues. Concerning this clone: The antigen remains undetermined.

Isolated RNA was reverse transcribed in full, so expressed TCRB transcripts were sequenced. Repertoires were generated with immunoSEQ multiplex PCR, while TCRdb's copy carries only in-frame clones and drops some. The sample has some 410,000 clones; roughly 13% are singletons. This rearrangement joins TRBV18 to TRBJ2-5; no clear D. This receptor was obtained from a man under 40 in good health. The source material was naive CD4+ T cells from blood. The CDR3 coding sequence is TGTGCCAGCTCACCGCCCTCCATAGGGATCGTTGAGACCCAGTACTTC. Amino acid sequence: CASSPPSIGIVETQYF.